The rows below give T cell receptor beta chains drawn from one sample of a study of shared clonotypes between healthy human individuals. The method was immunoSEQ multiplex PCR; TCRdb's version includes in-frame clones alone and lacks a portion of them. The sample carries approximately 980,000 clones, more than 75% recorded once. Sequenced sample: memory CD4+ T cells sorted from blood. These receptors originate from a man between 18 and 35 years old in good health. The CDR3 runs from the conserved cysteine through the conserved F or W. A D gene is named only where the DNA matches it firmly. Not all rows give a size; the values are once, few, many and, for expanded clones, a class.

clone_size d_call j_call v_call cdr3_nt cdr3_aa
. . TRBJ2-2 TRBV7-2 TGTGCCAGCAGCCAACAGAACACCGGGGAGCTGTTTTTT CASSQQNTGELFF
few . TRBJ1-6 TRBV9 TGTGCCAGCAGCGCCCGGGACCGCAATTCACCCCTCCACTTT CASSARDRNSPLHF
. . TRBJ1-2 TRBV2 TGTGCCAGCGTGGGGCAGATCTATGGCTACACCTTC CASVGQIYGYTF
once . TRBJ1-6 TRBV5-1 TGCGCCAGCAGCAGATCAGGGGCCTCTAATAATTCACCCCTCCACTTT CASSRSGASNNSPLHF
. . TRBJ2-2 TRBV5-4 TGTGCCAGCAGCCAGTCCGGGACGGCTAAAACCGGGGAGCTGTTTTTT CASSQSGTAKTGELFF
. . TRBJ1-5 TRBV19 TGTGCCAGTAGCAACCGGGGTCAACAGCCCCAGCATTTT CASSNRGQQPQHF
many TRBD1 TRBJ1-4 TRBV11-2 TGTGCCAGCAGCAGACAGGGGGGTTCTAATGAAAAACTGTTTTTT CASSRQGGSNEKLFF
. . TRBJ2-2 TRBV6-6 TGTGCCAGCAGCCCCCCTCGACAGGCCGGGGAGCTGTTTTTT CASSPPRQAGELFF
. TRBD1 TRBJ1-1 TRBV27 TGTGCCAGCAGTTTATCAGGGGGCGATGATGTTGAAGCTTTCTTT CASSLSGGDDVEAFF
. . TRBJ2-7 TRBV2 TGTGCCAGCAGTGATAGGACAGAAGGGTCTAACCGGTACTTC CASSDRTEGSNRYF
. TRBD2 TRBJ2-1 TRBV23-1 TGCGCCAGCAGTCAATCGAGACTAGCGGGATTAAACGGATCCTACAATGAGCAGTTCTTC CASSQSRLAGLNGSYNEQFF
once . TRBJ1-2 TRBV6-1 TGTGCCAGCATGCTTAACCCCTATGGCTACACCTTC CASMLNPYGYTF
few . TRBJ2-7 TRBV6-1 TGTGCCAGCAGTGAAAGGGGGGGCAGAACCTACGAGCAGTACTTC CASSERGGRTYEQYF
. . TRBJ2-7 TRBV9 TGTGCCAGCAGCGTAGCTACAGGGATGATCTACGAGCAGTACTTC CASSVATGMIYEQYF
. . TRBJ2-5 TRBV11-2 TGTGCCAGCAGCTTAGGAGTTGGGGGCCACGGAGAGACCCAGTACTTC CASSLGVGGHGETQYF
. . TRBJ1-4 TRBV25-1 TGTGCCAGCAGTTCCGGGACACACATAGAAAAACTGTTTTTT CASSSGTHIEKLFF
. TRBD1 TRBJ2-1 TRBV6-4 TGTGCCAGCAGACAACAGGGGGGCTCCTACAATGAGCAGTTCTTC CASRQQGGSYNEQFF
once . TRBJ1-5 TRBV9 TGTGCCAGCAGCGGACGCGGCCAGCCCCAGCATTTT CASSGRGQPQHF
. . TRBJ1-2 TRBV5-1 TGCGCCAGCAGCTTTGGGGCAGAGAGCTATGGCTACACCTTC CASSFGAESYGYTF
. TRBD1 TRBJ1-2 TRBV6-6 TGTGCCAGCAGGGCAGGGGGCGGCTATGGCTACACCTTC CASRAGGGYGYTF
few . TRBJ1-5 TRBV2 TGTGCCAGCAGTCAGGGGACTGGCAATCAGCCCCAGCATTTT CASSQGTGNQPQHF
once . TRBJ2-6 TRBV9 TGTGCCAGCAGCCCGAATGAGGGGAAACGACTCTCTGGGGCCAACGTCCTGACTTTC CASSPNEGKRLSGANVLTF
. . TRBJ2-7 TRBV28 TGTGCCAGCAGTTTAGCCGCAGGTAAACACGAGCAGTACTTC CASSLAAGKHEQYF
. TRBD1 TRBJ2-7 TRBV6-1 TGTGCCAGCAGGGCCTGGGACAGGGGGCAGGGCGAGCAGTACTTC CASRAWDRGQGEQYF
few . TRBJ1-1 TRBV5-4 TGTGCCAGCAGCTTGGTTGATGGCACTGAAGCTTTCTTT CASSLVDGTEAFF
. TRBD1 TRBJ1-5 TRBV4-3 TGCGCCAGCAGCCCTGGTTACCTACAGGGGAATCAGCCCCAGCATTTT CASSPGYLQGNQPQHF
. . TRBJ2-7 TRBV5-1 TGCGCCAGCAGCTTGGTTCCCCCCTCGCGAGAGCAGTACTTC CASSLVPPSREQYF
. TRBD1 TRBJ2-7 TRBV5-1 TGCGCCAGCAGCGTGGGACAGTACGAGCAGTACTTC CASSVGQYEQYF
. . TRBJ2-2 TRBV5-3 TGTGCCAGAAGCGGGTCGGGACTCGCCGGGGAGCTGTTTTTT CARSGSGLAGELFF
many . TRBJ1-3 TRBV7-9 TGTGCCAGCAGCTTAAACACCAGAAACACCATATATTTT CASSLNTRNTIYF
. TRBD1 TRBJ1-5 TRBV27 TGTGCCAGCAGTTTCTACAGGGGGCTCAATCAGCCCCAGCATTTT CASSFYRGLNQPQHF
. TRBD1 TRBJ2-2 TRBV6-5 TGTGCCAGCAGTTCCACCCGACAGGGCGGAACCGGGGAGCTGTTTTTT CASSSTRQGGTGELFF
few . TRBJ1-5 TRBV6-1 TGTGCCAGCAGGGAGTCCCTCAATCAGCCCCAGCATTTT CASRESLNQPQHF
. . TRBJ2-4 TRBV19 TGTGCCAGTAGTTACACCAAAAACATTCAGTACTTC CASSYTKNIQYF
. TRBD2 TRBJ2-5 TRBV7-9 TGTGCCAGCAGCTTAGGACTAGCGGAAGAGACCCAGTACTTC CASSLGLAEETQYF
. TRBD1 TRBJ1-1 TRBV10-3 TGTGCCATCAGTGAGTCAAAACGGACAGGTGGGGGTACTGAAGCTTTCTTT CAISESKRTGGGTEAFF
. TRBD2 TRBJ2-7 TRBV5-6 TGTGCCAGCAGCCACTTTGAGGGGAGGGGATACGAGCAGTACTTC CASSHFEGRGYEQYF
few . TRBJ2-2 TRBV5-4 TGTGCCAGCAGCCGAACAGGGTTAGGGGCGAACACCGGGGAGCTGTTTTTT CASSRTGLGANTGELFF
. TRBD2 TRBJ2-3 TRBV19 TGTGCCAGTAGTATTGCGGGGGGAGGAGATACGCAGTATTTT CASSIAGGGDTQYF
once . TRBJ1-5 TRBV28 TGTGCCAGCAGAGAGGGGATGGGCAATCAGCCCCAGCATTTT CASREGMGNQPQHF
once TRBD2 TRBJ2-1 TRBV7-2 TGTGCCAGCAGCCGGACTAGCGGGATACGCAATGAGCAGTTCTTC CASSRTSGIRNEQFF
once . TRBJ1-6 TRBV2 TGTGCCAGCATCGACCCCGCCGGGAATTCACCCCTCCACTTT CASIDPAGNSPLHF
many TRBD2 TRBJ2-7 TRBV6-5 TGTGCCAGCAGTGCTCTAGCGGGAGTTTACGAGCAGTACTTC CASSALAGVYEQYF
. . TRBJ2-2 TRBV9 TGTGCCAGCAGCGTAGATTCCAGACCGAACACCGGGGAGCTGTTTTTT CASSVDSRPNTGELFF
. . TRBJ2-1 TRBV7-2 TGTGCCAGCAGCCCTCGGTTGGGCTCCTACAATGAGCAGTTCTTC CASSPRLGSYNEQFF
. TRBD1 TRBJ2-2 TRBV9 TGTGCCAGCAGCAGGGGACAGGTTCAAACCGGGGAGCTGTTTTTT CASSRGQVQTGELFF
once . TRBJ2-7 TRBV5-1 TGCGCCAGCAGCTTCGGGGGAGTGGGCGAGCAGTACTTC CASSFGGVGEQYF
. . TRBJ2-5 TRBV5-6 TGTGCCAGCAGCTTGGGCCTAATCGGGGAGACCCAGTACTTC CASSLGLIGETQYF
. . TRBJ1-2 TRBV6-5 TGTGCCAGCAGTTACCCGCGGTTGGGGGGGTATGGCTACACCTTC CASSYPRLGGYGYTF
. TRBD1 TRBJ2-1 TRBV19 TGTGCCAGTAGTATCATGGGACAGGGGCGCAATGAGCAGTTCTTC CASSIMGQGRNEQFF
. . TRBJ1-2 TRBV5-1 TGCGCCAGCAGCTTGGGACAAAGGATAAACTATGGCTACACCTTC CASSLGQRINYGYTF
. . TRBJ1-5 TRBV2 TGTGCCAGCAGTTGGACCGAGAATCAGCCCCAGCATTTT CASSWTENQPQHF
. TRBD1 TRBJ1-2 TRBV7-2 TGTGCCAGCAGCCACCGGGACAGCACGTATGGCTACACCTTC CASSHRDSTYGYTF
few TRBD1 TRBJ2-7 TRBV6-1 TGTGCCAGCAGTGAAGAGGGACAGGGGACGTGGGAGCAGTACTTC CASSEEGQGTWEQYF